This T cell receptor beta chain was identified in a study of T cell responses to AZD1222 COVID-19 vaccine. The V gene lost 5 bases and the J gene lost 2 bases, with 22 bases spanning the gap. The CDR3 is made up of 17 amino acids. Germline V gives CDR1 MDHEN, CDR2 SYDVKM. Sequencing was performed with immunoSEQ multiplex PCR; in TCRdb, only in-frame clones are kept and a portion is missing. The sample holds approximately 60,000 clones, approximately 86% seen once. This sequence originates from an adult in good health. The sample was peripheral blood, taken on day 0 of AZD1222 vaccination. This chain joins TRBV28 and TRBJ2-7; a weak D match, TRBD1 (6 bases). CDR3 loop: CASSPYRVGRQAYEQYF. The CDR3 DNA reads TGTGCCAGCAGTCCGTATCGTGTTGGGCGACAGGCCTACGAGCAGTACTTC. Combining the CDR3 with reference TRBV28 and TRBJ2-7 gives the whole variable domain DVKVTQSSRYLVKRTGEKVFLECVQDMDHENMFWYRQDPGLGLRLIYFSYDVKMKEKGDIPEGYSVSREKKERFSLILESASTNQTSMYLCASSPYRVGRQAYEQYFGPGTRLTVT.